This T cell receptor (beta chain) was recovered during a study of T cell responses to AZD1222 COVID-19 vaccine. Method: immunoSEQ multiplex PCR; TCRdb's copy keeps in-frame clones and lacks some. The table includes some 130,000 clones, approximately 92% detected once. Trimming left V 1 base short and J 0 bases short, with 7 bases between. The CDR3 is 15 amino acids. The germline V gene has CDR1 SGHTA and CDR2 FQGNSA. Study results and caveats: Clonal diversity was possibly underestimated, and the donors were mostly white British, with more females. Close to half of spike-specific TCRs reportedly recognize unmutated variant regions.

Comment on this clone: Its matching antigen is unknown.

This sequence joins TRBV7-2 and TRBJ1-5; D ambiguous. Sequencing used peripheral blood, obtained 28 days after the second AZD1222 dose. This TCR was sampled from an adult who received the AZD1222 COVID-19 vaccine. For the CDR3, the DNA is TGTGCCAGCAGCTTAGTCCGGGGTAGCAATCAGCCCCAGCATTTT. It specifies CASSLVRGSNQPQHF.